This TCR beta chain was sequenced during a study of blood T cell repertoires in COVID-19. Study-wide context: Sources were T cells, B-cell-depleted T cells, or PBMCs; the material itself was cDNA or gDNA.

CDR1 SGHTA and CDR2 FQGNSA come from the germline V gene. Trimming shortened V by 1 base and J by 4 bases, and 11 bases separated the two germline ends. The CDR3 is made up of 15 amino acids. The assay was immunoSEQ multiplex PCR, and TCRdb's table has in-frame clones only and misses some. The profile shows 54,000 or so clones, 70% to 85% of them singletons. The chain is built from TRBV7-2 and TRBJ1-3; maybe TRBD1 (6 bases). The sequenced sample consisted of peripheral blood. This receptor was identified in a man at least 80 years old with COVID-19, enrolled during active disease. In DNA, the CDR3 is TGTGCCAGCAGCTTAGTCTCAGGGGTCGGAAACACCATATATTTT. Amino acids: CASSLVSGVGNTIYF.